This T cell receptor (beta chain) was captured by sequencing in a study of breast tumors, draining lymph nodes, adjacent tissues. Samples came from axillary lymph nodes draining the breast cancer. TCRdb reprocessed the multiplex PCR reads with MiXCR, giving one entry per CDR3 protein. The data hold roughly 120,000 distinct CDR3 sequences, with 15% to 20% observed a single time. Regarding the study as a whole: Compared with lymph nodes, tumors were less diverse; compared with nontumor tissue, more. Tumor T cell lymph node origin was a supported hypothesis, not proven. Luminal-like breast cancer showed significantly higher tumor–nontumor repertoire similarity than basal-like. The data were judged consistent with most tumor T cells coming from lymph node and expanding in tumor.

The sample holds a few counts of this clonotype. Its antigen is not known. The sample taken for sequencing was axillary lymph node tissue. This receptor was obtained from a female donor with breast cancer. Some clones in this sample may be carry-over from other donors' samples.

CDR3 region: CASSSLGPYEQYF. In DNA, the CDR3 is TGTGCCAGCAGCTCTCTGGGCCCCTACGAGCAGTACTTC. The chain couples TRBV6-6 to TRBJ2-7; no clear D. This CDR3 region has 13 residues. V dropped 6 bases and J dropped 2 bases, with 11 bases sitting between them. Germline V gene lookup returns CDR1 MNHNY and CDR2 SVGAGI (reference sequence).